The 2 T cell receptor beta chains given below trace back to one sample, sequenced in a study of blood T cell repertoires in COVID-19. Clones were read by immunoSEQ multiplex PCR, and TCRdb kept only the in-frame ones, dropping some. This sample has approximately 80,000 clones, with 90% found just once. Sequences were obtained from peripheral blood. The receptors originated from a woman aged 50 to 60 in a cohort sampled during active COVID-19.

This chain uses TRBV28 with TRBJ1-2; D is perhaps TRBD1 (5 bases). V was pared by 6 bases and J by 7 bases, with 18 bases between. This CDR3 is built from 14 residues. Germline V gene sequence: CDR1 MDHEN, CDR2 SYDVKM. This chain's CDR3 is CASREGTLKAGYTF. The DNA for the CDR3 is TGTGCCAGCAGGGAGGGGACTCTAAAAGCTGGCTACACCTTC.

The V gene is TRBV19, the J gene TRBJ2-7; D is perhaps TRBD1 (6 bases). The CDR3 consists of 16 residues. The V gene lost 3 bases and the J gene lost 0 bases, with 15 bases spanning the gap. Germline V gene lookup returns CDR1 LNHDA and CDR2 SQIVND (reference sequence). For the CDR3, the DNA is TGTGCCAGTAGTATGCCGTCCAGGGGAAGCTCCTACGAGCAGTACTTC. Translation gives CASSMPSRGSSYEQYF.